This note documents a single T cell receptor beta chain sequence. Additional DNA sequences in this sample encode the identical CDR3. This was a deep-level run. TCRdb's copy holds only in-frame clones and misses some; the assay was immunoSEQ multiplex PCR. The table includes more than 1,200,000 clones, roughly 98.5% detected once. Germline CDR1 SGHRS, CDR2 YFSETQ. The ends lost 0 bases at V and 5 bases at J; junction bases unmatched: 3. CDR3 length: 14 residues. These data are taken from a study of shared clonotypes between healthy human individuals. Sequenced: naive CD4+ T cells sorted from blood. As for subset: CD45RA+ positively selected. The chain uses TRBV5-1 and TRBJ1-1; the match to TRBD1 covers 8 bases. This clonotype originated in a man aged 30 to 39 in good health. The CDR3 nucleotides are TGCGCCAGCAGCTTGGACAGGGGGAATACTGAAGCTTTCTTT. As protein: CASSLDRGNTEAFF. Full variable domain (rest looked up from reference TRBV5-1 and TRBJ1-1): KAGVTQTPRYLIKTRGQQVTLSCSPISGHRSVSWYQQTPGQGLQFLFEYFSETQRNKGNFPGRFSGRQFSNSRSEMNVSTLELGDSALYLCASSLDRGNTEAFFGQGTRLTVV.